This T cell receptor (beta chain) was sequenced for a study of blood T cells in healthy people across ages. Whole-study findings and limits: Roughly linear declines in TCR beta diversity per million T cells occurred with age.

Trimming took 2 bases from V and 4 from J, leaving 9 bases between them. The CDR3 is 14 amino acids. Regarding this clonotype: The antigen is undetermined.

Donor samples were obtained from healthy Caucasian individuals from Russia, aged roughly 6 to 95. Peripheral blood from each donor was collected in a volume of 9.5 to 10 milliliters. A second PCR, run for roughly 7 to 11 cycles, used a sample-barcoded 5' primer plus a J-beta primer mix. There were at least 2.5 million CDR3-containing paired-end reads obtained from each sample. TCRdb processed the 5' RACE reads anew with MiXCR; each CDR3 protein has one entry. This table holds about 970,000 distinct CDR3 sequences, about 53% found once. The J gene is TRBJ1-5, the V gene TRBV12-3 or TRBV12-4; D call uncertain. Input material: blood. The origin of this receptor is a woman aged 60 to 75 in good health. Here the CDR3 reads CASSLRSANQPQHF. Written as DNA, the CDR3 is TGTGCCAGCAGTTTAAGGTCAGCAAATCAGCCCCAGCATTTT.